Included here is one T cell receptor beta chain sequence, with context. The source of the sample is a study of control samples from healthy donors and cancer patients. The V gene lost 2 bases and the J gene lost 6 bases, with 12 bases spanning the gap. This CDR3 has 15 residues. The germline CDR1 and CDR2 sequences are SGDLS and YYNGEE. Data came from immunoSEQ multiplex PCR; TCRdb stores just in-frame clones and leaves some out. The sample consists of approximately 83,000 clones, just over 90% of them appearing once. Sequencing was done on a sample of blood. V and J are TRBV9 and TRBJ1-6; D perhaps matches TRBD1 (5 bases). This receptor was identified in a woman in her 30s in good health. CDR3 sequence reads: CASSVGHGLNSPLHF. As DNA, the CDR3 is TGTGCCAGCAGCGTTGGACACGGTCTTAATTCACCCCTCCACTTT. Full variable domain (outside the CDR3, taken from reference TRBV9 and TRBJ1-6): DSGVTQTPKHLITATGQRVTLRCSPRSGDLSVYWYQQSLDQGLQFLIQYYNGEERAKGNILERFSAQQFPDLHSELNLSSLELGDSALYFCASSVGHGLNSPLHFGNGTRLTVT.